This T cell receptor beta chain appears in the sequencing data of a study of T cells in Graves' hyperthyroidism and ophthalmopathy. In germline, CDR1 is SGHRS, CDR2 YFSETQ. Trimming took 1 base from V and 7 from J; bases not matched to a gene: 10. This CDR3 has 15 residues. The source material, RNA transcripts, was used to amplify TCR beta CDR3 regions. With the HTBI primer set, the TCR CDR3 went through a first round of RT-PCR. TCRdb redid the calling of the multiplex PCR reads with MiXCR, one entry per CDR3 protein. The sample lists some 550,000 distinct CDR3 sequences; about 16% were seen once. This sequence was found in a woman between 35 and 50 years old with Graves' ophthalmopathy. The sequencing sample was made of blood. The rearrangement links TRBV5-1 to TRBJ2-7; TRBD1 matches at 8 bases. This chain's CDR3 is CASSLFLGQGMEQYF. DNA for the CDR3: TGCGCCAGCAGCTTGTTTTTAGGACAGGGAATGGAGCAGTACTTC.